The present T cell receptor beta chain was sequenced within a study of blood T cell repertoires in COVID-19. Study summary: COVID-19 samples collected from the United States, Italy and Spain covered acute and convalescent phases. From T cells, B-cell-depleted T cells, or PBMCs came the material, which was cDNA or gDNA.

In the source study's methods: Amplification of reference gene primers was used by the study to estimate nucleated cell counts. Sequenced by immunoSEQ multiplex PCR; TCRdb stores in-frame clones only, minus some. V and J calls and clone size come straight from that table; D and trimming were deduced from the DNA. The data contain approximately 300,000 clones, 83% of them seen just once; the ten biggest clones take up approximately 1.1%. Source material: peripheral blood. The source of this sequence is a woman between 50 and 59 years old with acute or convalescent COVID-19.

CDR3 DNA sequence: TGTGCCAGCAGTTACGCAGGGGCATCGCACGAGCAGTACTTC. Protein product: CASSYAGASHEQYF. The V and J genes are TRBV6-5 and TRBJ2-7, with D perhaps TRBD1 (6 bases). The CDR3 sequence is 14 residues long. V was clipped by 2 bases and J by 5 bases, with 13 bases between them. Germline V lookup: CDR1 MNHEY, CDR2 SVGAGI.